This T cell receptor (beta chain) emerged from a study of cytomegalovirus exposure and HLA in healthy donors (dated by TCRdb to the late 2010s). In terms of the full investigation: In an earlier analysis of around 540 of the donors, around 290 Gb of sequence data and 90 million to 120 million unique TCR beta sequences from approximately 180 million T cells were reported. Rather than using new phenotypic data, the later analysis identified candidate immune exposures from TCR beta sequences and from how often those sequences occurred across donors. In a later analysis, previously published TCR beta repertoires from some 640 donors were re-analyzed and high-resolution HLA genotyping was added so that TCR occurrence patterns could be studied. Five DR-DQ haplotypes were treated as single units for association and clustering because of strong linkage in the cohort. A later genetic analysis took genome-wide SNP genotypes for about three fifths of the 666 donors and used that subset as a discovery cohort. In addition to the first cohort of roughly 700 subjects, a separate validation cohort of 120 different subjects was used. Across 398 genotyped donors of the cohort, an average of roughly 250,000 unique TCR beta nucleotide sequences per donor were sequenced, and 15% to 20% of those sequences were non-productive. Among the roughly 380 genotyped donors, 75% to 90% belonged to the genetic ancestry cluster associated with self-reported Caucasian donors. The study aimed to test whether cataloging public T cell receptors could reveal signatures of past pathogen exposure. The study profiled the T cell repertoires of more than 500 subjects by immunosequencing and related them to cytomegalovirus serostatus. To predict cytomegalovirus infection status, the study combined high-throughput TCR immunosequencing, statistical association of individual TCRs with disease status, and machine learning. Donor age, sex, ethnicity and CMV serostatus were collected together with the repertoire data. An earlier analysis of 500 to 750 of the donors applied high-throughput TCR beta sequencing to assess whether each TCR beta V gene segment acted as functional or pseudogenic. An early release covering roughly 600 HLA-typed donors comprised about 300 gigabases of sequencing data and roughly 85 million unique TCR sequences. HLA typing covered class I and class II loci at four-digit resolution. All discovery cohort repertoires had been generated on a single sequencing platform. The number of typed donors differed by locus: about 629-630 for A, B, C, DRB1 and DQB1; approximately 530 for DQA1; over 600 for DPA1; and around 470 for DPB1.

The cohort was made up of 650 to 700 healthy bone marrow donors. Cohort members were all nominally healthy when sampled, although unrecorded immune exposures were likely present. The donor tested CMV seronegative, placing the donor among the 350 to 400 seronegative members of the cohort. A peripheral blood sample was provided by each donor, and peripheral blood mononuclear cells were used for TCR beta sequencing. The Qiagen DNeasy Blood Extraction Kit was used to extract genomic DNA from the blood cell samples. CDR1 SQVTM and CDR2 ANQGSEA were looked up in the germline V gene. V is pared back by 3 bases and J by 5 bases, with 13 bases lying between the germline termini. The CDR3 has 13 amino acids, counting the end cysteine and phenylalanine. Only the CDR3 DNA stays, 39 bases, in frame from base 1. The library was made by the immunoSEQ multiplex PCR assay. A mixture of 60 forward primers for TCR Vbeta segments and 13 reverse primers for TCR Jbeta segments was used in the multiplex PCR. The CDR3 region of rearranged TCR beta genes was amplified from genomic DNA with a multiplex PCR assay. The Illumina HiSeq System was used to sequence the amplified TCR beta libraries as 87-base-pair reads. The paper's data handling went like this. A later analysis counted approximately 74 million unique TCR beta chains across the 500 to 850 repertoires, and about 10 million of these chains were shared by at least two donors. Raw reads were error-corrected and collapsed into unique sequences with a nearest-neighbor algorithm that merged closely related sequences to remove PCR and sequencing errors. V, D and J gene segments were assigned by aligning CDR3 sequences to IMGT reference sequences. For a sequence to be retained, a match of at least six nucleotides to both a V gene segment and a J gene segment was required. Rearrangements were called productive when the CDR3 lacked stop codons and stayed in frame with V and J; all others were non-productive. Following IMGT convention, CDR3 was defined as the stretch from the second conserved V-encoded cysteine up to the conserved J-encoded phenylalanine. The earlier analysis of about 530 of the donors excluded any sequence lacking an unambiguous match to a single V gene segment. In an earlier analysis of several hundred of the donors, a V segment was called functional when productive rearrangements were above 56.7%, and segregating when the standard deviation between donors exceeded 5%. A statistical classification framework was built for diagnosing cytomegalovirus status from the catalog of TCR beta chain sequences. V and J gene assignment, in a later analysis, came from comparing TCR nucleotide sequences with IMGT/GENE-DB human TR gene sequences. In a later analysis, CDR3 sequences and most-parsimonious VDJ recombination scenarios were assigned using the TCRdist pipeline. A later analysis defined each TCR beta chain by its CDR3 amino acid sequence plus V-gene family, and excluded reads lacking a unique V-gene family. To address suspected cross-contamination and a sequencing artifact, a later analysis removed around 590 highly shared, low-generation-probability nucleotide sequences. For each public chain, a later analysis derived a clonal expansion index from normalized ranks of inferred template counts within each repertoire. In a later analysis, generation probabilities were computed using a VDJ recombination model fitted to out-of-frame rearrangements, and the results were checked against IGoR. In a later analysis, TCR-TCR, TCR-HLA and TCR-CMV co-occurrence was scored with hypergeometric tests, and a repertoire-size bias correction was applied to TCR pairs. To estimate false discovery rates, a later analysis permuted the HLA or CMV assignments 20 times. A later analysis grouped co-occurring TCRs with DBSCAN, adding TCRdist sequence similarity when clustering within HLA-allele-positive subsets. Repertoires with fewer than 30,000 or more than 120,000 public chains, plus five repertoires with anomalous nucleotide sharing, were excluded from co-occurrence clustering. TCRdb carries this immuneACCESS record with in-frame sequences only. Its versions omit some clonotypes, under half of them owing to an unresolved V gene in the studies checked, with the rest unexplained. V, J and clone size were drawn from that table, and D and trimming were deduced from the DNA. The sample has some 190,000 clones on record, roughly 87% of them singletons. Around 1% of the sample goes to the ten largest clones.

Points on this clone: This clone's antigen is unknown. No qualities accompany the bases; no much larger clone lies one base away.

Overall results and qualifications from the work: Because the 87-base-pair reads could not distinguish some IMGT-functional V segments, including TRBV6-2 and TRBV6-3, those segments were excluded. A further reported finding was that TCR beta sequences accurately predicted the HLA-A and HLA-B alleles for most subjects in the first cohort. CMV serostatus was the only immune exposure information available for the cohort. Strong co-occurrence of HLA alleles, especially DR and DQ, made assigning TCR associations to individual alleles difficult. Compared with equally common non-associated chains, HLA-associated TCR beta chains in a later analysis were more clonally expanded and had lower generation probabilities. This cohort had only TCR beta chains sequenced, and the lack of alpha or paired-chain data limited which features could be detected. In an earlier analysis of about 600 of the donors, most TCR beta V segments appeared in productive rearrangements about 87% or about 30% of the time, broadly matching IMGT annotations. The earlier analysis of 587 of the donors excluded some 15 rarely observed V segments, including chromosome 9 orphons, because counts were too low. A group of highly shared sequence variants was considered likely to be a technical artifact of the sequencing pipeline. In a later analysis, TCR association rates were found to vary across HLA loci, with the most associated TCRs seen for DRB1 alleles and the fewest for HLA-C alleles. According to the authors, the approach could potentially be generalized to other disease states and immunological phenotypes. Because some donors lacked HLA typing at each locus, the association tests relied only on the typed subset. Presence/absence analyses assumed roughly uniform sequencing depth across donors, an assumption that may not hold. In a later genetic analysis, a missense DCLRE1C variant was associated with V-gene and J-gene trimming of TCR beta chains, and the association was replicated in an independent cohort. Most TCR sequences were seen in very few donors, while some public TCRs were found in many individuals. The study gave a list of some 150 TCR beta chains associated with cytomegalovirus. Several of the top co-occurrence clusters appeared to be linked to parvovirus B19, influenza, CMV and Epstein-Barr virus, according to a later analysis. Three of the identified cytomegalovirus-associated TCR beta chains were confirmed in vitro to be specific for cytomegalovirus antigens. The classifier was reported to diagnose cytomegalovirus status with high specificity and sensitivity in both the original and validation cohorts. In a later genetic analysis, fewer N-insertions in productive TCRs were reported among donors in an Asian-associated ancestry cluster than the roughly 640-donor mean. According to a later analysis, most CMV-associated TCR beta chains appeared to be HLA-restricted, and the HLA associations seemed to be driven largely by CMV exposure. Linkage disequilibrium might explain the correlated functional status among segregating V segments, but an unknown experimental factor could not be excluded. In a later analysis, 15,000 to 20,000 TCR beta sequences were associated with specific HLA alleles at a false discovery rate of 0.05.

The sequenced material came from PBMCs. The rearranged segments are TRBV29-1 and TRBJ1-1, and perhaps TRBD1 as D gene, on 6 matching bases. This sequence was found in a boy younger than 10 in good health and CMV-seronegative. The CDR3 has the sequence CSVEGQGKTEAFF. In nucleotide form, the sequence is TGCAGCGTTGAGGGGCAGGGGAAAACTGAAGCTTTCTTT.